The clone carrying this T cell receptor beta chain has just a few counts. The authors ran a second PCR of about 6 to 11 cycles using a sample-barcoded 5' primer and a J-beta primer mix. A tag from a template-switch adaptor with 12 random nucleotides marked each cDNA molecule. Using its own MiXCR run on the 5' RACE reads, TCRdb lists one record per CDR3 protein. This sample carries over 1,500,000 distinct CDR3 sequences, about 39% of them seen once, and the ten largest clones take more than 20%. Germline CDR1 reads DFQATT; CDR2 reads SNEGSKA (reference sequence). This CDR3 has 14 amino acids. The data belong to a study of blood T cells in healthy people across ages. Healthy Caucasians from Russia aged about 6 to 95 served as donors. Researchers report isolating at least 7 million PBMCs per sample.

The gene calls are TRBV20-1 and TRBJ2-7; 11 bases fit TRBD2. Judging by the DNA end, TRBJ2-5 fits better; the J call may be wrong. Sequencing was carried out using blood. This clonotype originated in a human donor in good health. The CDR3 sequence: CSAETSGATGTQYF. The CDR3 nucleotides read TGCAGTGCTGAGACTAGCGGGGCGACGGGGACCCAGTACTTC.